This T cell receptor (beta chain) stems from a study of glioma-infiltrating T cells. The CDR3 is made up of 13 amino acids. Germline V CDR1 and CDR2: SGHNT, YYREEE (reference sequence). Trimming took off 4 bases at V and 5 bases at J, with 12 bases between the two ends. The iRepertoire nested amplicon-rescue multiplex PCR amplified TCR alpha and beta CDR3s from RNA. One entry per CDR3 protein results from TCRdb running MiXCR on the multiplex PCR reads. The sample lists approximately 110,000 distinct CDR3 sequences; roughly 24% were seen once. The sample holds a few counts of this clonotype. Input material: glioma tissue, nonneoplastic brain tissue, or PBMCs (not recorded which). The clonotype was recovered from a human donor with low-grade glioma or glioblastoma, undergoing nonglioma brain surgery, or in good health (not recorded which). This chain joins TRBV5-4 and TRBJ1-2; D is undetermined. CDR3 loop: CASSPDKNYGYTF. The CDR3 DNA is TGTGCCAGCAGCCCAGACAAGAATTATGGCTACACCTTC.